Listed below are T cell receptor beta chains from one sample, sequenced in a study of OX40 agonist ivuxolimab in advanced cancers. Profiled with immunoSEQ multiplex PCR; TCRdb holds only in-frame clones, not every one. The data contain tens of thousands of clones, approximately 84% of them singletons. The sequences come from CD4+ or CD8+ T cells sorted from blood, collected in a trial of the OX40 agonist ivuxolimab. The receptors were gathered from an adult with an advanced solid tumor such as melanoma, head and neck, liver or kidney cancer. Each CDR3 is given with its conserved first and last residue.

j_call v_call cdr3_aa
TRBJ1-1 TRBV27 CASSLWRGGGVQNTEAFF
TRBJ2-5 TRBV7-8 CASSLMSGTQETQYF
TRBJ2-3 TRBV10-1 CASSRGTIGTDTQYF
TRBJ1-1 TRBV4-3 CASSQDTGKLTEAFF
TRBJ2-7 TRBV4-3 CASSQGTGLYEQYF
TRBJ1-5 TRBV6-1 CATDNSRIDNQPQHF
TRBJ1-5 TRBV7-2 CASSLVGQPQHF
TRBJ2-7 TRBV10-2 CASSEQGIYEQYF
TRBJ2-7 TRBV4-2 CASSQVRQGITEQYF
TRBJ2-2 TRBV5-1 CASSLDARGSNTGELFF
TRBJ2-5 TRBV4-3 CASSQDMGLTETQYF
TRBJ2-2 TRBV19 CASSGQNTGELFF
TRBJ1-2 TRBV28 CASSRTGKNYGYTF
TRBJ2-3 TRBV4-1 CASSPEGIAGGPPGDTQYF
TRBJ1-1 TRBV29-1 CSVESSVNTEAFF
TRBJ2-3 TRBV7-9 CASSLSLAADTQYF
TRBJ2-7 TRBV6-5 CASSYQGHSYEQYF
TRBJ1-6 TRBV6-6 CASIPEMGAYNSPLHF
TRBJ1-1 TRBV10-3 CAISGTGGAELNTEAFF
TRBJ2-2 TRBV7-2 CASSEDSNTGELFF
TRBJ1-2 TRBV4-3 CASSQDGTGIPYGYTF
TRBJ2-7 TRBV27 CASSLSGRGFSYEQYF
TRBJ2-1 TRBV7-3 CASSPTSGAYNEQFF
TRBJ1-4 TRBV9 CASSTPQGEKLFF
TRBJ1-3 TRBV6-1 CASRADGSGNTIYF